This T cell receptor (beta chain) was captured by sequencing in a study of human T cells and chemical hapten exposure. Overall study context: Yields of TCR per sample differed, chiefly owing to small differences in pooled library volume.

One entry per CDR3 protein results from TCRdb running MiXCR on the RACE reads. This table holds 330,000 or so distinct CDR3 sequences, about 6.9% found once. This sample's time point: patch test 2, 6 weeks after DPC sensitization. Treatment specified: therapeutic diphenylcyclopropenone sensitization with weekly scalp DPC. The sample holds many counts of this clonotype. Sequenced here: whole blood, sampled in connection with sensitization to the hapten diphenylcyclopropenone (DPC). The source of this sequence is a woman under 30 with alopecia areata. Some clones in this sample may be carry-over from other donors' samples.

CDR3 sequence: CASSARDRGETEAFF. The CDR3 nucleotides read TGTGCCAGCAGTGCTCGGGACAGGGGAGAGACTGAAGCTTTCTTT. V is TRBV28 and J is TRBJ1-1; 10 nucleotides match TRBD1. Germline V gene sequence: CDR1 MDHEN, CDR2 SYDVKM. The CDR3 consists of 15 residues. Losses at the gene ends were 5 bases for V and 5 bases for J; bases not matched to a gene: 8.